This TCR beta chain was observed in a study of naive and memory T cell subsets. Findings and caveats of the study: Possibly reflecting memory cells re-expressing CD45RA, a few larger clonotypes occurred in naive repertoires, especially CD8. Gini index rose across naive, CM, EM and EMRA in CD4 and CD8.

This clonotype was seen many times. What it binds is unknown. Germline V gene sequence: CDR1 LNHDA, CDR2 SQIVND (reference sequence). This CDR3 contains 14 residues. V was clipped by 8 bases and J by 6 bases; unmatched bases: 11. Two oligonucleotides, mixed equimolar, formed the beta constant-region primer covering TRBC1 and TRBC2. Ligated cDNA was amplified by four rounds of PCR with nested alpha and beta constant-region primers and SP2. TCRdb analysed the UMI-ligation and nested PCR reads with MiXCR anew, one entry per CDR3 protein. The sample lists around 100,000 distinct CDR3 sequences; approximately 15% were seen once.

This sequence was found in a human donor in good health. The rearrangement joins TRBV19 to TRBJ2-7, with 9 bases fitting TRBD1. The sample was naive CD8+ T cells from blood. The CDR3 loop is CASGPGTGYTEQYF. As DNA, the CDR3 is TGTGCCAGTGGCCCCGGGACAGGGTACACCGAGCAGTACTTC.